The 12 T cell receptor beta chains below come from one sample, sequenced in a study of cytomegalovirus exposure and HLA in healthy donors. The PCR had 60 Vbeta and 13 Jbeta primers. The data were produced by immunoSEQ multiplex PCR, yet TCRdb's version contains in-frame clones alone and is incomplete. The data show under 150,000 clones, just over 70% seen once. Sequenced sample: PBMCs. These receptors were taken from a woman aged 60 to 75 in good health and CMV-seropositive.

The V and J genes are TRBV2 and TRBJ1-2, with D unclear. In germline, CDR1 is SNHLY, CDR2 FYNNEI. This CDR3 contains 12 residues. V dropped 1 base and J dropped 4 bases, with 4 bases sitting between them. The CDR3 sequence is CASSEGPYGYTF. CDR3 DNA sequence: TGTGCCAGCAGTGAAGGGCCCTATGGCTACACCTTC.

The CDR3, as DNA: TGTGCCAGCAGTGTAGGGAGCTACGAGCAGTACTTC. It specifies CASSVGSYEQYF. The J gene is TRBJ2-7, the V gene TRBV25-1; D is perhaps TRBD2 (5 bases). The germline CDR1 and CDR2 sequences are MGHDK and SYGVNS. The CDR3 length is 12 residues. Trimming removed 4 bases from V and 3 bases from J, with 7 bases in between.

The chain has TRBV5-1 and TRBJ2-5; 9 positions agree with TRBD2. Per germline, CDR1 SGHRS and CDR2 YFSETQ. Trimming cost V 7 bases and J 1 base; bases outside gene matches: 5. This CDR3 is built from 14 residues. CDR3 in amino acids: CASALAGPQETQYF. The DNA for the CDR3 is TGCGCCAGCGCGCTAGCGGGGCCCCAAGAGACCCAGTACTTC. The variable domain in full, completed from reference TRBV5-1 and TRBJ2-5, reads KAGVTQTPRYLIKTRGQQVTLSCSPISGHRSVSWYQQTPGQGLQFLFEYFSETQRNKGNFPGRFSGRQFSNSRSEMNVSTLELGDSALYLCASALAGPQETQYFGPGTRLLVL.

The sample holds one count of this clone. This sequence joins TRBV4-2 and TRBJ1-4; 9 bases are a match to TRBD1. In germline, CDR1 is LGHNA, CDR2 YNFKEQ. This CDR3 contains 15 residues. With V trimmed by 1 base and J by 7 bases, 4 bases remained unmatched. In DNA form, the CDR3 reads TGTGCCAGCAGCCAAGTACAGGGGGCGGGTGAAAAACTGTTTTTT. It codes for CASSQVQGAGEKLFF.

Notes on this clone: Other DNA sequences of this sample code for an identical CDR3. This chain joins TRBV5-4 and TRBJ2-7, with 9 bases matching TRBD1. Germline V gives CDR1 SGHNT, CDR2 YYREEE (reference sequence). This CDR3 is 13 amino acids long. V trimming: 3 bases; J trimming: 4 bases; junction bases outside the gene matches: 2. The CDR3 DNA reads TGTGCCAGCAGCTGGGACAGGGCGTACGAGCAGTACTTC. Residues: CASSWDRAYEQYF.

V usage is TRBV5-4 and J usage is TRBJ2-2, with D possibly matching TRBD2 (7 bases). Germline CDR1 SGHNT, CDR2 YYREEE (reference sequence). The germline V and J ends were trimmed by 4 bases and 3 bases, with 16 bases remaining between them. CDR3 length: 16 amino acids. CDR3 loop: CASSRGGGMDTGELFF. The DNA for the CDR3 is TGTGCCAGCAGCCGAGGGGGGGGGATGGACACCGGGGAGCTGTTTTTT.

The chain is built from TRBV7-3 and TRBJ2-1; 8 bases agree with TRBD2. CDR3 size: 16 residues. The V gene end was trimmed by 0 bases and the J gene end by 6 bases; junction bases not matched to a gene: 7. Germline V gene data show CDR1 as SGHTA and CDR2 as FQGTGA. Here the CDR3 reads CASSLTNTGTSNEQFF. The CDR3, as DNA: TGTGCCAGCAGCTTAACCAATACCGGGACTAGCAATGAGCAGTTCTTC.

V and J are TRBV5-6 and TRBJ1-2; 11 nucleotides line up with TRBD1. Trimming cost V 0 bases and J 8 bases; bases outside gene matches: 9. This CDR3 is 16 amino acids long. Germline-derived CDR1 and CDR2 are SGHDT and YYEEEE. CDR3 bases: TGTGCCAGCAGCTTGGCCCCAGGACAGGGGGCCGGCGGCTACACCTTC. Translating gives CASSLAPGQGAGGYTF.

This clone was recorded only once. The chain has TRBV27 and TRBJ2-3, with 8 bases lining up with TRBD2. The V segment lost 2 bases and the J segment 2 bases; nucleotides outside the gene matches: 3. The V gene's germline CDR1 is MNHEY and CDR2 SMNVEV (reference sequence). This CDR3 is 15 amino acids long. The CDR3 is CASSLGRGVTDTQYF. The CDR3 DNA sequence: TGTGCCAGCAGTTTAGGGCGGGGGGTCACAGATACGCAGTATTTT.

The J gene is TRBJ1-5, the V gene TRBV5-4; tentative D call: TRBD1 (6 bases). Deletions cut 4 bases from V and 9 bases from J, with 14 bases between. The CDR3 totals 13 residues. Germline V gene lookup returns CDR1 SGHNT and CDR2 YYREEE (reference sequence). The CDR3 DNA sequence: TGTGCCAGCAGCATCGACAGGTTCGGGCCCCAGCATTTT. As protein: CASSIDRFGPQHF.

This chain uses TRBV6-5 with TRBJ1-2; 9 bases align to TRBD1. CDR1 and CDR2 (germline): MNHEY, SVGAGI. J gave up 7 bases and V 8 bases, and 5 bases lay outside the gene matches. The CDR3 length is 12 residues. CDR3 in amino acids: CASHTGGGGYTF. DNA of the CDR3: TGTGCCAGCCATACAGGGGGCGGTGGCTACACCTTC.

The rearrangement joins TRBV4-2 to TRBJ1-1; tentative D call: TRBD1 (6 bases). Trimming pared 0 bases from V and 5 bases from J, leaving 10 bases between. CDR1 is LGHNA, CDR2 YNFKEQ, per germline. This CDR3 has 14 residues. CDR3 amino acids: CASSQDDRRTEAFF. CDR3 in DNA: TGTGCCAGCAGCCAAGACGACAGGCGAACTGAAGCTTTCTTT.